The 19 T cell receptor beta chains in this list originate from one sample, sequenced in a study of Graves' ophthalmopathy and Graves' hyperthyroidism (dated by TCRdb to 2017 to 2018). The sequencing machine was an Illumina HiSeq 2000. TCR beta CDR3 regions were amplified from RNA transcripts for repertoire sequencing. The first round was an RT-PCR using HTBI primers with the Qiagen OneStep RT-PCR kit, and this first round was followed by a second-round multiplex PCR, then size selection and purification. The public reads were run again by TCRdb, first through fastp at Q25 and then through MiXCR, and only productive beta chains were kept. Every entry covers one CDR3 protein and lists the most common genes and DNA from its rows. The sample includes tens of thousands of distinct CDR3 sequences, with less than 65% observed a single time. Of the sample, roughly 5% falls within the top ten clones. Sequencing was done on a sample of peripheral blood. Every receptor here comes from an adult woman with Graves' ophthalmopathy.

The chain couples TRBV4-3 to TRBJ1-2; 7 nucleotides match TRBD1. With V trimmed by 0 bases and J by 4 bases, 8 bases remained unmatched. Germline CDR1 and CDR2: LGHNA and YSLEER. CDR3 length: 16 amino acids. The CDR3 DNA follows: TGCGCCAGCAGCCAAGATTCGACAGGGTCGAGCTATGGCTACACCTTC. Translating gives CASSQDSTGSSYGYTF.

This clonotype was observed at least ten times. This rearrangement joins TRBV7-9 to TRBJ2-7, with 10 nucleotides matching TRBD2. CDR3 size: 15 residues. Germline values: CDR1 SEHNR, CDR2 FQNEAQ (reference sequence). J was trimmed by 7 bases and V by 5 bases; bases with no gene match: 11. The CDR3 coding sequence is TGTGCCAGCAGCGGGAAGCGGGAGGGCCTGGGGGAGCAGTACTTC. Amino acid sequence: CASSGKREGLGEQYF.

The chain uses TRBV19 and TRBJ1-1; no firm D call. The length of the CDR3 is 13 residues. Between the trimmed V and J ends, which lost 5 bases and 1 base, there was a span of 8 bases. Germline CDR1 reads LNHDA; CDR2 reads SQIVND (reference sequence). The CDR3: CASSGGRNTEAFF. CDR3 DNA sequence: TGTGCCAGTAGTGGAGGGCGGAACACTGAAGCTTTCTTT.

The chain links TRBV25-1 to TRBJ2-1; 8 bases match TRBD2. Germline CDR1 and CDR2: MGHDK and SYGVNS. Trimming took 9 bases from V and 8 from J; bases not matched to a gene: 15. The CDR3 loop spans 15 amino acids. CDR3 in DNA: TGTGCCAGGACGACTAGTGGTCCGGGACTAGATGAGCAGTTCTTC. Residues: CARTTSGPGLDEQFF.

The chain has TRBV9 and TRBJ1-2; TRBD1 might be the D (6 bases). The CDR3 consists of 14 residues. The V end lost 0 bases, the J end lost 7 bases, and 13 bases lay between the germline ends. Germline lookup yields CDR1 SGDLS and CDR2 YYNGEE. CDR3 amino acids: CASSVASGHSGYTF. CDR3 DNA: TGTGCCAGCAGCGTAGCCTCGGGACACTCTGGCTACACCTTC.

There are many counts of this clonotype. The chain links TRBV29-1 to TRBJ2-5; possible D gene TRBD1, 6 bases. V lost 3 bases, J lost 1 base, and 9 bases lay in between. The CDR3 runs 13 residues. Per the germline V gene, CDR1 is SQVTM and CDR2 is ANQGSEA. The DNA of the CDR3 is TGCAGCGTTGAGGGGGCCTCCCAAGAGACCCAGTACTTC. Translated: CSVEGASQETQYF. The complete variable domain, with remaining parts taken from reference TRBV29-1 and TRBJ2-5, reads SAVISQKPSRDICQRGTSLTIQCQVDSQVTMMFWYRQQPGQSLTLIATANQGSEATYESGFVIDKFPISRPNLTFSTLTVSNMSPEDSSIYLCSVEGASQETQYFGPGTRLLVL.

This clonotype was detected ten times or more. The CDR3 here is CATSRGEGSTDTQYF. In DNA form, the CDR3 reads TGTGCCACCAGCAGAGGTGAAGGCAGCACAGATACGCAGTATTTT. The rearrangement uses TRBV15 and TRBJ2-3; D not resolved. The germline CDR1 and CDR2 sequences are LNHNV and YYDKDF (reference sequence). Trimming pared 1 base from V and 0 bases from J, leaving 8 bases between. The CDR3 consists of 15 residues.

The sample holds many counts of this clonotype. The CDR3 DNA reads as TGTGCCAGCAGCCTGACACTGGGACTAGCAGACAATGAGCAGTTCTTC. This translates into CASSLTLGLADNEQFF. V usage is TRBV7-9 and J usage is TRBJ2-1, with TRBD2 identical over 9 bases. V shed 5 bases, J shed 5 bases, and the junction held 10 bases outside the gene matches. Germline assignment: CDR1 SEHNR and CDR2 FQNEAQ (reference sequence). The CDR3 loop spans 16 amino acids.

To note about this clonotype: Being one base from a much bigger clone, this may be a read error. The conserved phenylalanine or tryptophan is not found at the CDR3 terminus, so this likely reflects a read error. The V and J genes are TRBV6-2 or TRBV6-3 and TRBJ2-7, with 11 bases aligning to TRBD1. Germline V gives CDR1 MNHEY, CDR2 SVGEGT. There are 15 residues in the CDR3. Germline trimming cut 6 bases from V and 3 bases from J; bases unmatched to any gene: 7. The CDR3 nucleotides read TGTGCCAGCAGAAGTTCCGGGACAGGGGGCTACGAGCAGTACCTC. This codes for CASRSSGTGGYEQYL.

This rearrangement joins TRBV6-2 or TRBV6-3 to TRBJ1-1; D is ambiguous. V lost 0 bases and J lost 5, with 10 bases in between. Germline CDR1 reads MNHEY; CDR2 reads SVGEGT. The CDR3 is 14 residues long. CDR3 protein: CASSYSRVRTEAFF. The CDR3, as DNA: TGTGCCAGCAGTTACTCCCGGGTTAGGACTGAAGCTTTCTTT.

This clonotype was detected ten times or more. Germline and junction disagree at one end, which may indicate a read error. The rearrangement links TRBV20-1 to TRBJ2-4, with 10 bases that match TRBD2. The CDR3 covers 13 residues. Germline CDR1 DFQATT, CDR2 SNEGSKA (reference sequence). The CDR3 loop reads CSALRTSGNIRYF. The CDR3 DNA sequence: TGCAGTGCTCTGAGGACTAGCGGAAACATTCGGTACTTC.

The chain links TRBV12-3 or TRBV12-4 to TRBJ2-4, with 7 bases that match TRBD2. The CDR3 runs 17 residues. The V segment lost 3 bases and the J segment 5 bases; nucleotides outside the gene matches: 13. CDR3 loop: CASSFPSGGLAENIQYF. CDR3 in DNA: TGTGCCAGCAGTTTCCCCAGTGGAGGGCTAGCGGAAAACATTCAGTACTTC.

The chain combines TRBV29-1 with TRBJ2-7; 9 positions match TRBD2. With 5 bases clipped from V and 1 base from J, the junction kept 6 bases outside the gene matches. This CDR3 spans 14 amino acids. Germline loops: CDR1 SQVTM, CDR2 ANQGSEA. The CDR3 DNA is TGCAGCGTTCTATTAGCGGGGGCGTCCTACGAGCAGTACTTC. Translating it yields CSVLLAGASYEQYF.

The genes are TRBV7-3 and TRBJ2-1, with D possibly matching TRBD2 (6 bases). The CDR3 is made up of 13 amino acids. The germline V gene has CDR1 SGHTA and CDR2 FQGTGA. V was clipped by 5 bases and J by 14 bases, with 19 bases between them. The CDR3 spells CASSRAGWTVKFF. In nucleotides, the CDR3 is TGTGCCAGCAGCCGAGCGGGCTGGACGGTTAAGTTCTTC. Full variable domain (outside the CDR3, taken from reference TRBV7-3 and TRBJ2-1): GAGVSQTPSNKVTEKGKYVELRCDPISGHTALYWYRQSLGQGPEFLIYFQGTGAADDSGLPNDRFFAVRPEGSVSTLKIQRTERGDSAVYLCASSRAGWTVKFFGPGTRLTVL.

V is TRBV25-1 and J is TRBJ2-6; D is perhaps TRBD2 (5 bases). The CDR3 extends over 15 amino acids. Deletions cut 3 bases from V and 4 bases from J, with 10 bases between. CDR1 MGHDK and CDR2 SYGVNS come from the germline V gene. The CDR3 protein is CASSERASGANVLTF. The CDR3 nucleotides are TGTGCCAGCAGTGAGAGGGCTAGCGGGGCCAACGTCCTGACTTTC.

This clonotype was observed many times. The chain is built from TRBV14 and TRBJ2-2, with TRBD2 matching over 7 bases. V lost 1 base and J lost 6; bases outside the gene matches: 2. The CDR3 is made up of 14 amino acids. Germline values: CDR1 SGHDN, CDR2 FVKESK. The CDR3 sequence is CASSQVGGPGELFF. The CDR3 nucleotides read TGTGCCAGCAGCCAAGTGGGAGGGCCCGGGGAGCTGTTTTTT. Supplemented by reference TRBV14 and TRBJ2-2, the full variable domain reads EAGVTQFPSHSVIEKGQTVTLRCDPISGHDNLYWYRRVMGKEIKFLLHFVKESKQDESGMPNNRFLAERTGGTYSTLKVQPAELEDSGVYFCASSQVGGPGELFFGEGSRLTVL.

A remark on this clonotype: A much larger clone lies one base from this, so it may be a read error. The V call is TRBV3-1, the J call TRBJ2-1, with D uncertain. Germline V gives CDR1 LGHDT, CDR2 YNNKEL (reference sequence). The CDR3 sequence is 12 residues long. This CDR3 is CASSQASGSQLF. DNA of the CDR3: TGTGCCAGCAGCCAGGCCTCCGGGTCGCAGCTCTTC.

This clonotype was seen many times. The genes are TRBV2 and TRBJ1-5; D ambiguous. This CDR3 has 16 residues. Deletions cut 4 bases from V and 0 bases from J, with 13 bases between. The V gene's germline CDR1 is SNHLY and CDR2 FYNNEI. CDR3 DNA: TGTGCCAGCAGTGGGGGAGGATCCTTTAGCAATCAGCCCCAGCATTTT. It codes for CASSGGGSFSNQPQHF.

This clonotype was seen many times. DNA of the CDR3: TGCAGCGTTGTAGTTGGGACAGGGGTGATTTACGAGCAGTACTTC. Translating it yields CSVVVGTGVIYEQYF. This chain joins TRBV29-1 and TRBJ2-7, with 10 bases that match TRBD1. Trimming at V came to 4 bases and at J to 4 bases, leaving 10 bases not matched to a gene. This CDR3 spans 15 amino acids. Germline loops: CDR1 SQVTM, CDR2 ANQGSEA.